This TCR beta chain was captured by sequencing in a study of graft-versus-host responses after intestinal transplantation. Turning to the study itself: Transplants were multivisceral, liver-intestinal, or isolated intestinal. All recipients got anti-thymocyte globulin induction, then tacrolimus and steroids for 3 to 4 years. Study-level points and caveats: Early after transplant, HvG declines were associated with peak levels of circulating GvH clones. Some GvH clones appeared in ileal mucosa or blood before recipient bone marrow.

Clones were sequenced by immunoSEQ multiplex PCR, and TCRdb holds only the in-frame ones, with some missing. The sample holds more than 55,000 clones, 80% to 90% seen once. The V segment lost 5 bases and the J segment 3 bases; nucleotides outside the gene matches: 4. The CDR3 is 14 amino acids. Germline V gene data show CDR1 as SGHDT and CDR2 as YYEEEE. To note about this clone: Its target is unknown.

This clonotype was sampled from a human patient who received an intestinal transplant, so some T cells may come from the graft donor. The starting material was PBMCs, obtained 26 days after transplant. V gene TRBV5-6 combines with J gene TRBJ2-7, with 11 positions matching TRBD1. CDR3 in DNA: TGTGCCAGCAGTTACGGGACAGGGGGCTACGAGCAGTACTTC. This sequence encodes CASSYGTGGYEQYF.